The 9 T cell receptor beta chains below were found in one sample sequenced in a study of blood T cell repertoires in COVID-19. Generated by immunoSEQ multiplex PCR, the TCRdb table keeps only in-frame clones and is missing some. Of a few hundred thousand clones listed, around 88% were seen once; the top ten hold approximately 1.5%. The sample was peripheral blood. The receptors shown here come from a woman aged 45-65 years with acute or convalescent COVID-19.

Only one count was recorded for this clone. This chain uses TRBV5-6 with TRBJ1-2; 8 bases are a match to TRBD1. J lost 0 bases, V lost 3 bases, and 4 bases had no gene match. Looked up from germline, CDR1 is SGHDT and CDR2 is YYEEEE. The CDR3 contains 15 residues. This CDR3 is CASSSGQEANYGYTF. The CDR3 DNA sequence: TGTGCCAGCAGCTCGGGACAGGAGGCTAACTATGGCTACACCTTC.

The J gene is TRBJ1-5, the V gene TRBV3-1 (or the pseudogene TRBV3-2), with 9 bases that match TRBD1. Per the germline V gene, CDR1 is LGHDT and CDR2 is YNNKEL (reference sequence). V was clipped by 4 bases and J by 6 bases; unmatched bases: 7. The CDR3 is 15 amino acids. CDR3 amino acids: CASSPAGQGFQPQHF. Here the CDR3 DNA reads TGTGCCAGCAGCCCTGCTGGACAGGGGTTTCAGCCCCAGCATTTT.

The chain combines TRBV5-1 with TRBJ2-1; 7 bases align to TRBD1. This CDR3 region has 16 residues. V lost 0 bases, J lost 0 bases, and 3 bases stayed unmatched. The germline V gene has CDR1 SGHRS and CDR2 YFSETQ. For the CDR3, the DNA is TGCGCCAGCAGCTTGGTGGGACAGAGCTCCTACAATGAGCAGTTCTTC. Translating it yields CASSLVGQSSYNEQFF.

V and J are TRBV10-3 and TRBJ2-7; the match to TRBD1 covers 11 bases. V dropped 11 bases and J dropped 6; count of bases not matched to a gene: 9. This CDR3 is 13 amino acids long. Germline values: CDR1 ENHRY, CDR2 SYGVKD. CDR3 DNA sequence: TGTGCCGCCCAGGGGACAGGGGGGCCCGAGCAGTACTTC. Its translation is CAAQGTGGPEQYF.

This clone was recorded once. CDR3 DNA sequence: TGTGCCAGCAGCGTCCGGACAGGGATCCAGTTCTTC. Translating it yields CASSVRTGIQFF. The chain carries TRBV3-1 (or the pseudogene TRBV3-2) and TRBJ2-1, with TRBD1 matching over 8 bases. CDR3 length: 12 amino acids. Germline V CDR1 and CDR2: LGHDT, YNNKEL (reference sequence). The V segment lost 5 bases and the J segment 13 bases; nucleotides outside the gene matches: 7.

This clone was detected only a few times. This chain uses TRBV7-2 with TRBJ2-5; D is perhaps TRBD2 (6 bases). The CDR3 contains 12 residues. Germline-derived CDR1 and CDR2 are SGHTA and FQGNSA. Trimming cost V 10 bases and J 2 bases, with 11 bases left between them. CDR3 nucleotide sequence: TGTGCCACCGGCGCGGGGCAAGAGACCCAGTACTTC. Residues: CATGAGQETQYF.

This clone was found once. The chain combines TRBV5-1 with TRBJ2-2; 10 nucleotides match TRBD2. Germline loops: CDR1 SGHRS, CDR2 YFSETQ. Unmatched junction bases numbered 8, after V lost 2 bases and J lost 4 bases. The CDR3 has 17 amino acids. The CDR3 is CASSFILAGVSTGELFF. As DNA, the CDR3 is TGCGCCAGCAGCTTTATCCTAGCGGGAGTGTCCACCGGGGAGCTGTTTTTT.

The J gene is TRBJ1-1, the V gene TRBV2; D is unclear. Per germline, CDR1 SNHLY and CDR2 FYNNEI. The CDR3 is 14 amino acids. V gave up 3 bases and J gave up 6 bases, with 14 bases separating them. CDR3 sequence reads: CASSDTGKEAEAFF. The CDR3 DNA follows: TGTGCCAGCAGTGATACCGGGAAAGAGGCTGAAGCTTTCTTT.

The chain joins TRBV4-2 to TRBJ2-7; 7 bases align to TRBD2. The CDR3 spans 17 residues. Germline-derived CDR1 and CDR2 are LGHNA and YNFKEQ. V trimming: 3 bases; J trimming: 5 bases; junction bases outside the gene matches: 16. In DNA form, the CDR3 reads TGTGCCAGCAGCCAGAGGCTGGACGGGAGCGGGGTTGACGAGCAGTACTTC. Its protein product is CASSQRLDGSGVDEQYF.